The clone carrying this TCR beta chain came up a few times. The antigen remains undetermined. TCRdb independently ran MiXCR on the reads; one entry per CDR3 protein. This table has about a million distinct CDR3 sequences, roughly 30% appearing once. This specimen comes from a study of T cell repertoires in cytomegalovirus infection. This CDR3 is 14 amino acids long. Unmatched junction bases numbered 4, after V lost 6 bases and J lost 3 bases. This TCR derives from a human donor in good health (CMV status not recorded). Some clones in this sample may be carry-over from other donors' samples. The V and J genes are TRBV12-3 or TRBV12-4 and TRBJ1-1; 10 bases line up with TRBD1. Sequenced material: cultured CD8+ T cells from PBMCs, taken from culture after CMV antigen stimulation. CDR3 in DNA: TGTGCCAGCAGGCTCGGGACAGGGGACACTGAAGCTTTCTTT. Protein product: CASRLGTGDTEAFF.